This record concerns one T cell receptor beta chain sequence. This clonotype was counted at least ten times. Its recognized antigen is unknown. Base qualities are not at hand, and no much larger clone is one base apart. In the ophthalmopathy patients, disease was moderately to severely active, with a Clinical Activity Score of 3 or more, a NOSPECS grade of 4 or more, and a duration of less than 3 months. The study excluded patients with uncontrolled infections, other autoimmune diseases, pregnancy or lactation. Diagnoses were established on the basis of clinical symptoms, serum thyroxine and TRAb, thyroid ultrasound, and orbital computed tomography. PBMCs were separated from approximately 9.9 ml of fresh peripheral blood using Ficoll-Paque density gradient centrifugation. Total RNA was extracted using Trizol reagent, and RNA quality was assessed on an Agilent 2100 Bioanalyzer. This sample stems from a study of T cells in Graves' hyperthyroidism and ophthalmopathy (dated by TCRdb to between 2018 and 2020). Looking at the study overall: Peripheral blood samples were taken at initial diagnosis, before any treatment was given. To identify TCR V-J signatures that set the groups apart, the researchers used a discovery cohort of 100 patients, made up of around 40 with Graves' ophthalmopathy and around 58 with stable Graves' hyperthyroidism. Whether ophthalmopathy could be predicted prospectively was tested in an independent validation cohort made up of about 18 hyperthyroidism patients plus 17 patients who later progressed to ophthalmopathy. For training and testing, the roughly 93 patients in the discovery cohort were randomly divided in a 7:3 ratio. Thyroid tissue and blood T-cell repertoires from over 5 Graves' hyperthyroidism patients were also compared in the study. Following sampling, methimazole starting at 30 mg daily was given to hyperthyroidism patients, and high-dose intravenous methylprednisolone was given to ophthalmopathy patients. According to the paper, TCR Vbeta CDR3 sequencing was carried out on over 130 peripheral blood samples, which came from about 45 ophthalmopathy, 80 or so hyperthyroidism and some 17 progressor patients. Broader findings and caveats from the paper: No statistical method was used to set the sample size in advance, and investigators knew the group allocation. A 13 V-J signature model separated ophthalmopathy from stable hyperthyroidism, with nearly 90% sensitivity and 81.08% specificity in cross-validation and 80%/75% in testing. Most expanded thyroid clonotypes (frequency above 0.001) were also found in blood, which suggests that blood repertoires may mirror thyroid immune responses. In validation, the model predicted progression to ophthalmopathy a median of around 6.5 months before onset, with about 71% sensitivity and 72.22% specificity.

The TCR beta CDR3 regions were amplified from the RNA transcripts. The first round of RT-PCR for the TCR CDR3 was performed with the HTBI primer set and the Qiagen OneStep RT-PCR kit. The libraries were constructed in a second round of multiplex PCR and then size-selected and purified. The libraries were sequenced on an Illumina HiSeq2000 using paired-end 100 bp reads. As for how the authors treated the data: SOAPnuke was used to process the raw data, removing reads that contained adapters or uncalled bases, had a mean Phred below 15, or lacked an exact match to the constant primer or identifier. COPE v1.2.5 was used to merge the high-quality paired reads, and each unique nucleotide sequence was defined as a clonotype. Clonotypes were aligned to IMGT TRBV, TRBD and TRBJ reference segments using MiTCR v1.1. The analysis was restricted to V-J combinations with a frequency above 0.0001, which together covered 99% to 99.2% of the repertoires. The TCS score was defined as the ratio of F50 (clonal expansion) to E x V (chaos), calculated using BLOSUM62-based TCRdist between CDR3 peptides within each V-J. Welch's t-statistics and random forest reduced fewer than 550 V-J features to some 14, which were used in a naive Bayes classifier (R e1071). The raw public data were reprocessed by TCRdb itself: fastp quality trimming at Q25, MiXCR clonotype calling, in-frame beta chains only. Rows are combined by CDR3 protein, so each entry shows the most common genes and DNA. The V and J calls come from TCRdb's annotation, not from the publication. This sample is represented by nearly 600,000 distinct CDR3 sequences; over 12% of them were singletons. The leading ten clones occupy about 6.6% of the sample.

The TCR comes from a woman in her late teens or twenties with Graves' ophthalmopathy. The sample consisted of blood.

The encoded CDR3 is CASSPQLAGVSGGGEQFF. In nucleotides, the sequence is TGTGCCAGCAGTCCCCAACTAGCGGGAGTGTCTGGGGGGGGTGAGCAGTTCTTC. The chain uses TRBV11-1 and TRBJ2-1, and TRBD2 matches 11 of the central bases. CDR1 and CDR2, looked up from the germline V gene (reference sequence), are SGHAT and FQDESV. The junction shows trimming of 6 bases on V and 9 bases on J, and the gene matches do not reach 19 bases of it. The CDR3 spans 18 residues, from the cysteine through the phenylalanine. Of all the DNA, just the CDR3 is kept, 54 bases in frame from base 1.